There are a few counts of the clone carrying this TCR beta chain. What it binds is not known. The data were obtained in a study of T cell repertoires in cytomegalovirus infection. Study-wide background: Both recently identified HLA-C-restricted and well-studied HLA-B-restricted CMV epitopes were used in the study. A matching HLA type, together with CMV infection, was signaled by public TCR beta signatures.

Study conclusions and caveats: Within the response measured ex vivo, HLA-C-restricted CMV-specific TCR beta clonotypes were dominant.

TCRdb processed the reads anew with MiXCR; each CDR3 protein has one entry. The table records hundreds of thousands of distinct CDR3 sequences, about 30% of them present only once. The V end lost 7 bases, the J end lost 3 bases, and 16 bases lay between the germline ends. This CDR3 has 14 amino acids. This clonotype was sampled from a human donor in good health (CMV status not recorded). Some clones in this sample may be carry-over from other donors' samples. The sequencing used cultured PBMCs, collected from culture after CMV antigen stimulation. This chain links TRBV12-3 or TRBV12-4 with TRBJ2-7; D is possibly TRBD2 (6 bases). The CDR3 bases are TGTGCCAGCACGAACGGGGGAGGCCTCTACGAGCAGTACTTC. Translating gives CASTNGGGLYEQYF.